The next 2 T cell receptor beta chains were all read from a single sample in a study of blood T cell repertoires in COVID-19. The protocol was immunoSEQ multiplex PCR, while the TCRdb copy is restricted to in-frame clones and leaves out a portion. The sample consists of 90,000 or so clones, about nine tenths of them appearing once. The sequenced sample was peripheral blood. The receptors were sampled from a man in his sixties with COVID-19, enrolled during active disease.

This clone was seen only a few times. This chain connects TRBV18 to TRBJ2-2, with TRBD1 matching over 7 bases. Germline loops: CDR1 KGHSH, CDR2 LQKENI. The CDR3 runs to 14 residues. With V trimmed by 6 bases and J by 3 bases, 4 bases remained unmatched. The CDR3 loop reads CASSQGTDTGELFF. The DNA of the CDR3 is TGTGCCAGCTCCCAGGGGACAGACACCGGGGAGCTGTTTTTT.

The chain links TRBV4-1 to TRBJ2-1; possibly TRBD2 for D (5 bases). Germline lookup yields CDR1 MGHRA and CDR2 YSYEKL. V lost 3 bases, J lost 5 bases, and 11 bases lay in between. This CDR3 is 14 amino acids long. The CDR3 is CASSQRGLDNEQFF. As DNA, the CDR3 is TGCGCCAGCAGCCAGAGAGGGCTGGACAATGAGCAGTTCTTC.